A selection of T cell receptor beta chains follows, all from one sample in a study of beta chain features in type 1 diabetes. This table comes from immunoSEQ multiplex PCR, and its TCRdb copy is limited to in-frame clones, with some not included. Of hundreds of thousands of clones in the sample, roughly 17% were seen once. The sequencing input was naive CD4+ T cells from blood. These receptors were obtained from a woman between 18 and 29 years old in good health. Each CDR3 is given with its conserved first and last residue. D genes are given only for firm matches. A clone size is listed for some rows: how often the clone was seen (once, few, many), or a class if it is expanded.

v_gene: TRBV2; j_gene: TRBJ1-4; d_gene: .; abundance: .; CDR3aa: CASRSYIATNEKLFF; CDR3nt: TGTGCCAGCAGGAGCTACATTGCAACTAATGAAAAACTGTTTTTT
v_gene: TRBV10-3; j_gene: TRBJ2-1; d_gene: TRBD1; abundance: few; CDR3aa: CATMTGVDNEQFF; CDR3nt: TGTGCCACGATGACAGGGGTTGACAATGAGCAGTTCTTC
v_gene: TRBV7-9; j_gene: TRBJ1-5; d_gene: .; abundance: few; CDR3aa: CASSLVGTQPQHF; CDR3nt: TGTGCCAGCAGCCTAGTAGGGACTCAGCCCCAGCATTTT
v_gene: TRBV28; j_gene: TRBJ2-3; d_gene: .; abundance: few; CDR3aa: CASRDYSGDTQYF; CDR3nt: TGTGCCAGCAGAGACTATAGCGGAGATACGCAGTATTTT
v_gene: TRBV5-6; j_gene: TRBJ1-2; d_gene: TRBD1; abundance: .; CDR3aa: CASSSQGRGGYTF; CDR3nt: TGTGCCAGCAGCTCACAGGGGCGAGGCGGCTACACCTTC
v_gene: TRBV5-6; j_gene: TRBJ1-2; d_gene: TRBD1; abundance: few; CDR3aa: CASSWGTELYGYTF; CDR3nt: TGTGCCAGCAGCTGGGGGACAGAGCTCTATGGCTACACCTTC
v_gene: TRBV28; j_gene: TRBJ1-2; d_gene: .; abundance: few; CDR3aa: CASSFLGSLYGYTF; CDR3nt: TGTGCCAGCAGTTTTTTGGGGAGCCTCTATGGCTACACCTTC
v_gene: TRBV28; j_gene: TRBJ2-1; d_gene: .; abundance: .; CDR3aa: CASSFSSYNEQFF; CDR3nt: TGTGCCAGCAGTTTCAGCTCCTACAATGAGCAGTTCTTC
v_gene: TRBV7-2; j_gene: TRBJ2-1; d_gene: .; abundance: few; CDR3aa: CASSFFAAYNEQFF; CDR3nt: TGTGCCAGCAGCTTCTTTGCGGCCTACAATGAGCAGTTCTTC
v_gene: TRBV30; j_gene: TRBJ2-2; d_gene: .; abundance: few; CDR3aa: CAWSPTITGELFF; CDR3nt: TGTGCCTGGAGTCCGACTATAACCGGGGAGCTGTTTTTT
v_gene: TRBV28; j_gene: TRBJ2-7; d_gene: .; abundance: .; CDR3aa: CASRLSGVDSYEQYF; CDR3nt: TGTGCCAGCAGGTTGTCGGGGGTAGATTCCTACGAGCAGTACTTC
v_gene: TRBV27; j_gene: TRBJ2-3; d_gene: TRBD2; abundance: .; CDR3aa: CASSFYADIKRERYTDTQYF; CDR3nt: TGTGCCAGCAGTTTTTACGCGGACATCAAGCGGGAGAGGTACACAGATACGCAGTATTTT
v_gene: TRBV2; j_gene: TRBJ2-1; d_gene: .; abundance: .; CDR3aa: CAGAYGSFYNEQFF; CDR3nt: TGTGCCGGGGCATACGGGAGTTTCTACAATGAGCAGTTCTTC
v_gene: TRBV11-3; j_gene: TRBJ2-1; d_gene: TRBD2; abundance: .; CDR3aa: CASSARPGTSLFF; CDR3nt: TGTGCCAGCAGCGCTCGCCCCGGGACTAGTCTGTTCTTC
v_gene: TRBV19; j_gene: TRBJ2-1; d_gene: .; abundance: .; CDR3aa: CASSIWSDSYNEQFF; CDR3nt: TGTGCCAGTAGTATTTGGTCGGACAGTTACAATGAGCAGTTCTTC
v_gene: TRBV29-1; j_gene: TRBJ2-2; d_gene: .; abundance: .; CDR3aa: CSAQGVRMAGELFF; CDR3nt: TGCAGCGCCCAGGGTGTCAGGATGGCCGGGGAGCTGTTTTTT
v_gene: TRBV28; j_gene: TRBJ2-6; d_gene: .; abundance: .; CDR3aa: CASRTGSGANVLTF; CDR3nt: TGTGCCAGCAGGACAGGTTCTGGGGCCAACGTCCTGACTTTC
v_gene: TRBV7-2; j_gene: TRBJ1-3; d_gene: TRBD1; abundance: .; CDR3aa: CASSLGLRDSNF; CDR3nt: TGTGCCAGCAGCTTAGGCCTCCGGGACAGTAATTTT
v_gene: TRBV15; j_gene: TRBJ2-7; d_gene: .; abundance: .; CDR3aa: CATSRDETGPTYEQYF; CDR3nt: TGTGCCACCAGCAGAGACGAGACCGGACCCACCTACGAGCAGTACTTC
v_gene: TRBV6-6; j_gene: TRBJ2-7; d_gene: .; abundance: few; CDR3aa: CASSGLGYEQYF; CDR3nt: TGTGCCAGCAGTGGGCTGGGGTACGAGCAGTACTTC
v_gene: TRBV6-6; j_gene: TRBJ2-1; d_gene: .; abundance: few; CDR3aa: CASSYSEEQFF; CDR3nt: TGTGCCAGCAGTTACTCAGAAGAGCAGTTCTTC
v_gene: TRBV4-2; j_gene: TRBJ2-2; d_gene: TRBD2; abundance: few; CDR3aa: CASSQDASGRAGELFF; CDR3nt: TGTGCCAGCAGCCAAGATGCTAGCGGGAGGGCCGGGGAGCTGTTTTTT
v_gene: TRBV10-3; j_gene: TRBJ1-2; d_gene: .; abundance: .; CDR3aa: CAISPGTIEGYTF; CDR3nt: TGTGCCATCAGTCCAGGGACGATAGAAGGCTACACCTTC
v_gene: TRBV18; j_gene: TRBJ2-7; d_gene: TRBD2; abundance: .; CDR3aa: CASSPSGLAYEQYF; CDR3nt: TGTGCCAGCTCACCATCGGGACTAGCCTACGAGCAGTACTTC
v_gene: TRBV4-1; j_gene: TRBJ2-7; d_gene: .; abundance: .; CDR3aa: CASSQEGAGYLGEQYF; CDR3nt: TGCGCCAGCAGCCAAGAAGGAGCAGGGTATTTAGGCGAGCAGTACTTC
v_gene: TRBV9; j_gene: TRBJ1-1; d_gene: TRBD1; abundance: few; CDR3aa: CASTRSGTVPSTEAFF; CDR3nt: TGTGCCAGCACCAGGTCCGGGACAGTCCCGAGCACTGAAGCTTTCTTT
v_gene: TRBV20-1; j_gene: TRBJ2-3; d_gene: .; abundance: few; CDR3aa: CSAATRTQYF; CDR3nt: TGCAGTGCTGCCACCCGTACGCAGTATTTT
v_gene: TRBV7-3; j_gene: TRBJ2-7; d_gene: .; abundance: .; CDR3aa: CASSPVGGTNEQYF; CDR3nt: TGTGCCAGCAGCCCCGTCGGGGGAACAAACGAGCAGTACTTC
v_gene: TRBV6-5; j_gene: TRBJ2-3; d_gene: .; abundance: .; CDR3aa: CASSYDAGNTDTQYF; CDR3nt: TGTGCCAGCAGTTACGATGCGGGAAACACAGATACGCAGTATTTT
v_gene: TRBV7-2; j_gene: TRBJ2-1; d_gene: TRBD2; abundance: .; CDR3aa: CASSAELLAGGPNEQFF; CDR3nt: TGTGCCAGCAGCGCCGAACTTCTAGCGGGAGGGCCGAATGAGCAGTTCTTC
v_gene: TRBV6-5; j_gene: TRBJ2-6; d_gene: .; abundance: few; CDR3aa: CASTTGGSGANVLTF; CDR3nt: TGTGCCAGCACGACCGGGGGCTCTGGGGCCAACGTCCTGACTTTC
v_gene: TRBV2; j_gene: TRBJ1-4; d_gene: TRBD1; abundance: .; CDR3aa: CASMPDRWDEKLFF; CDR3nt: TGTGCCAGCATGCCGGACAGGTGGGACGAAAAACTGTTTTTT
v_gene: TRBV5-1; j_gene: TRBJ2-1; d_gene: TRBD1; abundance: few; CDR3aa: CASRSDRENEQFF; CDR3nt: TGCGCCAGCAGATCGGACAGGGAGAATGAGCAGTTCTTC
v_gene: TRBV27; j_gene: TRBJ1-3; d_gene: .; abundance: few; CDR3aa: CASKETGTRNTIYF; CDR3nt: TGTGCCAGCAAAGAGACAGGCACAAGAAACACCATATATTTT
v_gene: TRBV5-4; j_gene: TRBJ2-2; d_gene: TRBD2; abundance: .; CDR3aa: CASSLAGRADTGELFF; CDR3nt: TGTGCCAGCAGCTTGGCGGGGAGGGCCGACACCGGGGAGCTGTTTTTT
v_gene: TRBV19; j_gene: TRBJ2-7; d_gene: TRBD1; abundance: .; CDR3aa: CASSLLGGNNYEQYF; CDR3nt: TGTGCCAGTAGTCTACTAGGGGGCAACAACTACGAGCAGTACTTC
v_gene: TRBV11-3; j_gene: TRBJ2-5; d_gene: TRBD1; abundance: .; CDR3aa: CASSHLGQGETQYF; CDR3nt: TGTGCCAGCAGCCATTTAGGACAGGGTGAGACCCAGTACTTC
v_gene: TRBV4-3; j_gene: TRBJ1-4; d_gene: .; abundance: few; CDR3aa: CASSGGTRNEKLFF; CDR3nt: TGCGCCAGCAGCGGTGGGACAAGAAATGAAAAACTGTTTTTT
v_gene: TRBV19; j_gene: TRBJ2-7; d_gene: TRBD1; abundance: few; CDR3aa: CARTGTGRSSDIDEQYF; CDR3nt: TGTGCCAGAACCGGGACAGGGAGGAGTAGTGATATAGACGAGCAGTACTTC
v_gene: TRBV18; j_gene: TRBJ2-1; d_gene: TRBD2; abundance: few; CDR3aa: CASSGTRISYNEQFF; CDR3nt: TGTGCCAGCTCCGGGACTAGGATCTCCTACAATGAGCAGTTCTTC
v_gene: TRBV4-2; j_gene: TRBJ2-7; d_gene: TRBD1; abundance: .; CDR3aa: CASSQVRGGPGTGARQYF; CDR3nt: TGTGCCAGCAGCCAAGTGAGAGGGGGCCCGGGGACAGGGGCCAGGCAGTACTTC
v_gene: TRBV20-1; j_gene: TRBJ2-2; d_gene: .; abundance: .; CDR3aa: CSASRRGELFF; CDR3nt: TGCAGTGCTAGCAGGCGCGGGGAGCTGTTTTTT
v_gene: TRBV7-2; j_gene: TRBJ1-3; d_gene: TRBD1; abundance: few; CDR3aa: CASSLQGGSGNTIYF; CDR3nt: TGTGCCAGCAGCCTCCAGGGGGGCTCTGGAAACACCATATATTTT
v_gene: TRBV6-6; j_gene: TRBJ2-1; d_gene: .; abundance: few; CDR3aa: CASSLLSGSNEQFF; CDR3nt: TGTGCCAGCAGTTTACTTTCAGGTTCCAATGAGCAGTTCTTC
v_gene: TRBV4-2; j_gene: TRBJ2-1; d_gene: .; abundance: .; CDR3aa: CASSQARGGGGAYNEQFF; CDR3nt: TGTGCCAGCAGCCAAGCCCGTGGCGGCGGCGGTGCCTACAATGAGCAGTTCTTC
v_gene: TRBV7-2; j_gene: TRBJ2-7; d_gene: TRBD2; abundance: .; CDR3aa: CASSLRGLAGAREQYF; CDR3nt: TGTGCCAGCAGCCTAAGGGGCCTAGCGGGAGCTAGAGAGCAGTACTTC
v_gene: TRBV7-3; j_gene: TRBJ2-5; d_gene: .; abundance: few; CDR3aa: CASSHQGRETQYF; CDR3nt: TGTGCCAGCAGCCATCAGGGGAGGGAGACCCAGTACTTC
v_gene: TRBV6-1; j_gene: TRBJ1-2; d_gene: .; abundance: .; CDR3aa: CAISERYVSTTRYGYTF; CDR3nt: TGTGCCATCAGTGAGCGATATGTGTCCACTACACGGTATGGCTACACCTTC
v_gene: TRBV5-8; j_gene: TRBJ2-7; d_gene: TRBD2; abundance: .; CDR3aa: CASSQLAEQYF; CDR3nt: TGTGCCAGCAGCCAACTAGCGGAGCAGTACTTC